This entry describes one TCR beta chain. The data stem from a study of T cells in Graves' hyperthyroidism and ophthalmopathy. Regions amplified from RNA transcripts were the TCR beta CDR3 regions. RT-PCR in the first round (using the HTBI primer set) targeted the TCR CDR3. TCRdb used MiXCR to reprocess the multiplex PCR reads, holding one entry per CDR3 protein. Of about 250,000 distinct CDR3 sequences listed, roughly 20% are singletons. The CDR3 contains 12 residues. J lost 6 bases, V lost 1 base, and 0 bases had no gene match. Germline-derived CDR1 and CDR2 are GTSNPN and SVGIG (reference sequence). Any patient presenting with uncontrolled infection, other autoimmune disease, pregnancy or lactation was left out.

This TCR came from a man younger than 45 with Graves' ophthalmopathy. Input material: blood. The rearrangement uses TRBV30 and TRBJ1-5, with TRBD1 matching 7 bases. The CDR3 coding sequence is TGTGCCTGGAGTGACAGGGGTCAGCCCCAGCATTTT. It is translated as CAWSDRGQPQHF.